These T cell receptor beta chains were read from a single sample in a study of regulatory T cells in long-lasting Graves disease. TCRdb redid the calling of the multiplex PCR reads with MiXCR, one entry per CDR3 protein. The sample yields some 230,000 distinct CDR3 sequences, about 18% seen once. The sequenced sample was peripheral blood mononuclear cells (PBMCs), obtained at new diagnosis, from a patient treated with antithyroid drugs. All receptors come from a female donor with Graves disease. Both conserved end residues are part of each CDR3. Fields, in order: V gene, D gene, J gene, clone size, CDR3 DNA, CDR3 protein. D genes are given only for firm matches. Size values are once, few and many counts, or a class for expanded clones, and some rows have none.

V: TRBV6-1; D: TRBD1; J: TRBJ2-1; size: -; DNA: TGTGCCAGCAGGACGGGGACAGGGGGCATTGAGCAGTTCTTC; CDR3: CASRTGTGGIEQFF
V: TRBV7-2; D: TRBD2; J: TRBJ2-5; size: -; DNA: TGTGCCAGCACCCCTGGGGTCGGACTAGCGGACCAAGAGACCCAGTACTTC; CDR3: CASTPGVGLADQETQYF
V: TRBV7-2; D: -; J: TRBJ2-2; size: -; DNA: TGTGCCAGCAGCTTCAGGGGTGGGACGAACACCGGGGAGCTGTTTTTT; CDR3: CASSFRGGTNTGELFF
V: TRBV2; D: -; J: TRBJ2-3; size: many; DNA: TGTGCCAGCAGGGACCAGCTAAAGGGCACAGATACGCAGTATTTT; CDR3: CASRDQLKGTDTQYF
V: TRBV3-1; D: -; J: TRBJ2-5; size: -; DNA: TGTGCCAGCAGAGCTAGCGATGGGAAAGAGACCCAGTACTTC; CDR3: CASRASDGKETQYF
V: TRBV16; D: -; J: TRBJ1-3; size: -; DNA: TGTGCCAGCAGCCAGGGAACTGGAAACACCATATATTTT; CDR3: CASSQGTGNTIYF
V: TRBV3-1; D: -; J: TRBJ1-2; size: many; DNA: TGTGCCAGCAGCCAGGGGACGGCTAACTATGGCTACACCTTC; CDR3: CASSQGTANYGYTF
V: TRBV12-3/TRBV12-4; D: -; J: TRBJ2-6; size: many; DNA: TGTGCCAGCAGACCTAGACCCGGAGTAGTTGGTGGGGCCAACGTCCTGACTTTC; CDR3: CASRPRPGVVGGANVLTF
V: TRBV19; D: -; J: TRBJ1-1; size: many; DNA: TGTGCCAGTAGTATAGCCTCGACCGGGGGGTTGAACACTGAAGCTTTCTTT; CDR3: CASSIASTGGLNTEAFF
V: TRBV20-1; D: -; J: TRBJ2-7; size: many; DNA: TGCAGTGCTAGCCCCATTTTCTACGAGCAGTACTTC; CDR3: CSASPIFYEQYF
V: TRBV5-1; D: TRBD2; J: TRBJ2-3; size: many; DNA: TGCGCCAGCAGCTTCCCCCCAGCGGGAGGTGGGGATACGCAGTATTTT; CDR3: CASSFPPAGGGDTQYF
V: TRBV24-1; D: TRBD2; J: TRBJ2-2; size: many; DNA: TGTGCCACCAGTGATTTGCGTTCTAGCGGGAGGGCCAACACCGGGGAGCTGTTTTTT; CDR3: CATSDLRSSGRANTGELFF
V: TRBV6-1; D: -; J: TRBJ1-2; size: many; DNA: TGTGCCAGCAGTGCTGACAGTTTTCGAGGCTACACCTTC; CDR3: CASSADSFRGYTF
V: TRBV5-6; D: TRBD1; J: TRBJ2-2; size: few; DNA: TGTGCCAGCAGCATCACAGGGGGCGTCGGCACCGGGGAGCTGTTTTTT; CDR3: CASSITGGVGTGELFF
V: TRBV28; D: -; J: TRBJ1-1; size: many; DNA: TGTGCCAGCAGTTTAATGGCCACTGAAGCTTTCTTT; CDR3: CASSLMATEAFF
V: TRBV7-2; D: TRBD2; J: TRBJ2-2; size: many; DNA: TGTGCCAGCAGCGGGAGGACTAGCTCGAACACCGGGGAGCTGTTTTTT; CDR3: CASSGRTSSNTGELFF
V: TRBV20-1; D: TRBD2; J: TRBJ2-5; size: many; DNA: TGCAGTGCTAGAGAAGGGACTAGCGGGATTGAGACCCAGTACTTC; CDR3: CSAREGTSGIETQYF
V: TRBV28; D: -; J: TRBJ1-1; size: -; DNA: TGTGCCAGCAGTTTAAAGGTCAGGGGATGGGGAGCTTTCTTT; CDR3: CASSLKVRGWGAFF
V: TRBV12-3/TRBV12-4; D: -; J: TRBJ1-1; size: many; DNA: TGTGCCAGCAGTTTGACTCGAGACACTGAAGCTTTCTTT; CDR3: CASSLTRDTEAFF
V: TRBV20-1; D: -; J: TRBJ1-4; size: many; DNA: TGCAGTGCTAGAGATGCAAAACAGTCGGGGACAACTAATGAAAAACTGTTTTTT; CDR3: CSARDAKQSGTTNEKLFF
V: TRBV2; D: TRBD2; J: TRBJ2-1; size: many; DNA: TGTGCCAGCAGCAGGGGACTAGCGGGAGGGCCAACCCGCAATGAGCAGTCCTTC; CDR3: CASSRGLAGGPTRNEQSF
V: TRBV12-3/TRBV12-4; D: -; J: TRBJ1-2; size: -; DNA: TGTGCCACCCCCTCGGGGCACAACTATGGCTACACCTTC; CDR3: CATPSGHNYGYTF
V: TRBV18; D: -; J: TRBJ1-4; size: many; DNA: TGTGCCAGCTCACCGCGGACAGCTAATGAAAAACTGTTTTTT; CDR3: CASSPRTANEKLFF
V: TRBV9; D: TRBD2; J: TRBJ2-4; size: -; DNA: TGTGCCAGCAGCGTAGAGGGGACTAGCGGGAGGGCCCTGTTAAAAAACATCCAGTACTTC; CDR3: CASSVEGTSGRALLKNIQYF
V: TRBV18; D: -; J: TRBJ1-6; size: many; DNA: TGTGCCAGCTCACCACCGAAGACGGCTAATTCACCCCTCCACTTT; CDR3: CASSPPKTANSPLHF
V: TRBV4-1; D: -; J: TRBJ2-2; size: few; DNA: TGCGCCAGCAGCCAAGAACAGGGGAGGACCGGGGAGCTGTTTTTT; CDR3: CASSQEQGRTGELFF